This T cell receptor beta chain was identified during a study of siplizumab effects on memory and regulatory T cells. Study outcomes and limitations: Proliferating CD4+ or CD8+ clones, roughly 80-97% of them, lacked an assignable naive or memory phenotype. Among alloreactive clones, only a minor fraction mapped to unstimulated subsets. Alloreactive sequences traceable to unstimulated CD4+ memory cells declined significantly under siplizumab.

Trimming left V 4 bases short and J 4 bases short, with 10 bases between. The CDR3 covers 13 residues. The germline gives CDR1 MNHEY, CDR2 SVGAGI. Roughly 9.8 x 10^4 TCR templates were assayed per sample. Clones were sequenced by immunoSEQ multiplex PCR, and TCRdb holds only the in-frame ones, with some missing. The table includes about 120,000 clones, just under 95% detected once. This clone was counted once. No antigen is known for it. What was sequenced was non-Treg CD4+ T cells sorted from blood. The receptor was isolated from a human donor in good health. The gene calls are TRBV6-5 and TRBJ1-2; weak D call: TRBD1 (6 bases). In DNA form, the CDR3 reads TGTGCCAGCAGTTCCGGGGGGGCCTATGGCTACACCTTC. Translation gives CASSSGGAYGYTF.